This record looks at one TCR beta chain sequence and its context. It lacks a known antigen. No qualities accompany the bases; no much larger clone lies one base away. A single peripheral blood draw of approximately 0.11 L on average was collected from each donor into heparinised tubes. Naive, central memory, regulatory and stem cell-like memory CD4+ T cells were sorted on a BD FACSAria II using a panel including CD45RO, CCR7, CD25, CD127, CD95 and CD27. A purity above 98% was achieved for all sorted populations. PBMCs were isolated immediately by Lymphoprep density gradient centrifugation and stained directly without culture. Samples were stained and sorted in pairs, with one healthy donor and one patient per experiment, so that batch effects were minimized. This entry belongs to a study of beta chain features in type 1 diabetes (dated by TCRdb to between 2018 and 2020). For context, the study as a whole: Mean age, gender distribution, total cell number and subset yield did not differ between patients and healthy donors. A total of about 100,000,000 sorted cells were examined across all samples, and RNA yield correlated strongly with the number of cells per subset. In the study, TCRB repertoires of sorted circulating CD4+ T cell subsets from recently diagnosed type 1 diabetes patients were compared with those of matched healthy donors. Regulatory and stem cell-like memory subsets were obtained from only 8 patients and roughly 8 healthy donors, while naive and central memory subsets were obtained from all 28 donors. Overall study results and their limits: Because cDNA rather than genomic DNA was sequenced, highly expressing activated cells could have been over-represented, although no difference in activation and CD3 levels was found between groups. Because small numbers of individuals were included in the HLA sub-analyses, any influence of HLA type on TCRB rearrangement was left unresolved. Naive, central memory and regulatory TCRB repertoires appeared to be more alike among patients than among healthy donors. PCR may preferentially amplify shorter templates, but because patient and control samples were amplified and corrected together, any resulting skew would affect both groups equally. In all four CD4+ subsets, TCRB CDR3 length was moderately but significantly shorter in type 1 diabetes patients. At VDJ recombination sites, patients with type 1 diabetes made fewer insertions and deleted more nucleotides, a pattern implying thymic rearrangement abnormalities.

The entire isolated RNA was reverse transcribed using the High Capacity cDNA Reverse Transcription Kit, and thus expressed TCRB transcripts were sequenced. Deep immunoSEQ sequencing was applied to naive, central memory and regulatory T cell samples, giving an average of around 4 million total reads per sample. Sorted cells were lysed in RLT buffer, and RNA was extracted using DNase-treated RNeasy Micro or Mini kits according to cell number. Each cell subset was processed on its own to prevent cross-contamination, while patient and healthy donor samples were processed together. Using the immunoSEQ multiplex PCR, TCRB sequences were amplified from cDNA into 87-bp fragments spanning the CDR3 region. Sequencing of the amplicons was done on the Illumina HiSeq platform. Under the source paper's analysis protocol: Synthetic template baselines were used to correct PCR bias computationally, reads within Hamming distance 2 were collapsed, and singletons that could not be merged were discarded. Reads were aligned against IMGT so that V, D and J genes, CDR3 length and insertions or deletions at six rearrangement sites could be assigned. Within each subset, clonotype counts were normalized to the number of sorted cells before true diversity and Gini coefficients were calculated with the tcR R package. Repertoire sharing was quantified using the overlap coefficient calculated on TCRB nucleotide sequences. Out-of-frame TCRB sequences from naive cells were analyzed as a proxy for the pre-selection repertoire. Drawn from immuneACCESS, this table holds only the in-frame rearrangements with V and J called that TCRdb kept. Clones are partly lost; checked studies trace under half to an unresolved V gene and leave the rest unexplained. Clone size and V and J calls were adopted from that table, with D and trimming inferred from the DNA. Counted in this sample were around 250,000 clones; approximately 14% of them appeared once. Roughly 0.02% of the sample is in the top ten clones.

For CDR1 and CDR2, the germline V gene lists MNHNS and SASEGT. V is shortened by 4 bases, J by 1 base, and the region joining them spans 6 bases. The CDR3 sequence holds 13 residues, the cysteine and phenylalanine included. Only CDR3 DNA is held: 39 bases, read in frame from base 1. The specimen sequenced was naive CD4+ T cells from blood. This specimen's cell subset or site label, per the study, means: true naive CD4+ T cells. The chain links TRBV6-1 with TRBJ2-3, with the D gene not clear enough to name. The source of this sequence is a man aged 25-40 years with type 1 diabetes. The CDR3 has the sequence CASSAPGTDTQYF. At the DNA level, the sequence is TGTGCCAGCAGTGCTCCAGGCACAGATACGCAGTATTTT.